This record looks at one T cell receptor beta chain sequence and its context. Its antigen remains unknown. The record originates from a study of T cell responses to AZD1222 COVID-19 vaccine. Study in general: Some second doses came at about 4 weeks and others at about 12 weeks; these were pooled.

TCRdb keeps only in-frame clones here, not all; method: immunoSEQ multiplex PCR. The repertoire holds more than 95,000 clones, 75% to 95% seen once, with around 6.9% in the top ten. The study's findings and limits: CD4 TCRs associated with vaccination spanned spike, dominating at 160-218 and 743-854. Just five or six AZD1222 recipients were seropositive at baseline. Two doses of AZD1222 preceded a rise in Spike-specific TCR breadth and depth.

The V gene lost 4 bases and the J gene lost 7 bases, with 23 bases spanning the gap. The CDR3 spans 16 residues. In germline, CDR1 is LNHNV, CDR2 YYDKDF (reference sequence). Sequencing was performed on peripheral blood, taken on day 0 of AZD1222 vaccination. The rearrangement uses TRBV15 and TRBJ2-7, with a tentative D call TRBD1 (7 bases). The sequence came from an adult in good health. CDR3 sequence reads: CATSKLARTGAEEQYF. The CDR3 region has the DNA TGTGCCACCAGCAAACTAGCCCGTACAGGGGCCGAAGAGCAGTACTTC.